These 30 T cell receptor beta chains originate from one sample sequenced in a study of radiation and T cells in renal cell carcinoma. As for time point: blood 2 weeks post-SBRT. Treatment: 15 Gy SBRT to primary tumor, nephrectomy 4 weeks later. The method was immunoSEQ multiplex PCR; TCRdb's version includes in-frame clones alone and lacks a portion of them. This table has roughly 140,000 clones, approximately 90% appearing once. The specimen was blood, collected from a patient whose treatment included radiotherapy and nephrectomy. The receptors shown here come from a woman between 50 and 59 years old with renal cell carcinoma.

The genes are TRBV19 and TRBJ2-1; TRBD2 agrees at 12 bases. Trimming took 4 bases from V and 4 from J; bases not matched to a gene: 8. The CDR3 is 17 residues long. Germline loops: CDR1 LNHDA, CDR2 SQIVND (reference sequence). DNA of the CDR3: TGTGCCAGTAGTACCTTCACTAGCGGGGGGCCATACAATGAGCAGTTCTTC. Amino acid sequence: CASSTFTSGGPYNEQFF. Complete variable domain (other parts from reference TRBV19 and TRBJ2-1): DGGITQSPKYLFRKEGQNVTLSCEQNLNHDAMYWYRQDPGQGLRLIYYSQIVNDFQKGDIAEGYSVSREKKESFPLTVTSAQKNPTAFYLCASSTFTSGGPYNEQFFGPGTRLTVL.

This clone was detected only once. This chain connects TRBV7-2 to TRBJ2-1; possible D gene TRBD1, 6 bases. Germline CDR1 reads SGHTA; CDR2 reads FQGNSA. The V and J ends lost 0 bases and 2 bases respectively, with 11 bases between them. The CDR3 extends over 16 amino acids. This chain's CDR3 is CASSLAGGVTYNEQFF. The DNA of the CDR3 is TGTGCCAGCAGCTTAGCAGGGGGTGTGACCTACAATGAGCAGTTCTTC.

The V call is TRBV14, the J call TRBJ2-1; D remains unclear. This CDR3 is built from 17 residues. The V and J ends lost 0 bases and 5 bases respectively, with 17 bases between them. Per the germline V gene, CDR1 is SGHDN and CDR2 is FVKESK. CDR3 loop: CASSQEPSYYLDNEQFF. CDR3 DNA: TGTGCCAGCAGCCAAGAACCCAGTTATTACCTGGACAATGAGCAGTTCTTC.

This clone was recorded a few times. V and J are TRBV9 and TRBJ1-2; D gene ambiguous. Trimming took off 0 bases at V and 4 bases at J, with 7 bases between the two ends. The germline gives CDR1 SGDLS, CDR2 YYNGEE. The CDR3 contains 13 residues. For the CDR3, the DNA is TGTGCCAGCAGCGTAGCCTACGCCTATGGCTACACCTTC. Encoded protein: CASSVAYAYGYTF.

This clone was observed a single time. The chain employs TRBV4-1 and TRBJ1-6, with no clear D. V lost 0 bases, J lost 14 bases, and 20 bases lay in between. The CDR3 has 16 residues. In germline, CDR1 is MGHRA, CDR2 YSYEKL. The CDR3 nucleotides read TGCGCCAGCAGCCAAGATAGGCAAGGAACCGGCTCAACCCTCCACTTT. Translated, it gives CASSQDRQGTGSTLHF.

The chain's CDR3 is CASSQAAGVRNQPQHF. For the CDR3, the DNA is TGCGCCAGCAGCCAAGCCGCTGGGGTCCGAAATCAGCCCCAGCATTTT. The J gene is TRBJ1-5, the V gene TRBV4-1; D call uncertain. The germline gives CDR1 MGHRA, CDR2 YSYEKL. The CDR3 is 16 amino acids. V was clipped by 1 base and J by 4 bases, with 14 bases between them.

The rearrangement joins TRBV6-1 to TRBJ2-2; no definite D call. The germline CDR1 and CDR2 sequences are MNHNS and SASEGT. V shed 7 bases and J shed 6 bases, with 15 bases lying between them. The CDR3 is made up of 14 amino acids. CDR3 bases: TGTGCCAGCACCCCGTCCAATTTCGCCGGGGAGCTGTTTTTT. Its translation: CASTPSNFAGELFF.

This chain connects TRBV6-1 to TRBJ2-7; TRBD1 aligns across 8 bases. With V trimmed by 3 bases and J by 6 bases, 10 bases remained unmatched. Germline CDR1 reads MNHNS; CDR2 reads SASEGT. This CDR3 spans 15 amino acids. DNA for the CDR3: TGTGCCAGCAGTGATTCCCGGGACAGGCCCCTCGAGCAGTACTTC. Translated, it gives CASSDSRDRPLEQYF.

This chain links TRBV29-1 with TRBJ2-7; no clear D gene. Germline V CDR1 and CDR2: SQVTM, ANQGSEA. The CDR3 contains 14 residues. V was pared by 6 bases and J by 2 bases, with 17 bases between. In DNA form, the CDR3 reads TGCAGCGTAAAGCTTCCAACATTTCCCTACGAGCAGTACTTC. Translating gives CSVKLPTFPYEQYF.

The chain recombines TRBV29-1 with TRBJ2-1, with D hard to call. This CDR3 is built from 14 residues. CDR1 and CDR2 from the germline V gene are SQVTM and ANQGSEA. With 3 bases removed from V and 6 bases from J, the gap between germline ends came to 15 bases. In DNA, the CDR3 is TGCAGCGTTGAGATGCCAGGAGCCCCCAATGAGCAGTTCTTC. As protein: CSVEMPGAPNEQFF.

The V and J genes are TRBV11-2 and TRBJ1-2, with 8 bases identical to TRBD1. The CDR3 length is 13 residues. CDR1 and CDR2 (germline): SGHAT, FQNNGV. V trimming: 6 bases; J trimming: 6 bases; junction bases outside the gene matches: 6. The DNA of the CDR3 is TGTGCCAGCAGATTGACAGGGGCCCATGGCTACACCTTC. It specifies CASRLTGAHGYTF.

This sequence joins TRBV19 and TRBJ2-7; 7 nucleotides match TRBD2. Germline V CDR1 and CDR2: LNHDA, SQIVND (reference sequence). The junction had 11 bases not matched to a gene; V was cut back by 2 bases and J by 7 bases. The CDR3 runs 15 residues. In DNA, the CDR3 is TGTGCCAGTAGTATAAACCGGGACTACCGTTGGGAGCAGTACTTC. Translated: CASSINRDYRWEQYF.

The chain couples TRBV11-2 to TRBJ1-3; D is uncertain. V dropped 1 base and J dropped 0 bases, with 10 bases sitting between them. The length of the CDR3 is 16 residues. CDR1 and CDR2 from the germline V gene are SGHAT and FQNNGV. Written as DNA, the CDR3 is TGTGCCAGCAGCTTAGGGGTATCTTACTCTGGAAACACCATATATTTT. It translates to CASSLGVSYSGNTIYF.

The chain is built from TRBV5-4 and TRBJ1-1; a weak D match, TRBD1 (6 bases). The CDR3 is made up of 14 amino acids. Looked up from germline, CDR1 is SGHNT and CDR2 is YYREEE (reference sequence). V lost 3 bases and J 3 bases, leaving 12 bases between the germline ends. CDR3 protein: CASSSGVPYTEAFF. As DNA, the CDR3 is TGTGCCAGCAGCTCAGGGGTCCCATACACTGAAGCTTTCTTT. Full variable domain (remainder filled in from reference TRBV5-4 and TRBJ1-1): ETGVTQSPTHLIKTRGQQVTLRCSSQSGHNTVSWYQQALGQGPQFIFQYYREEENGRGNFPPRFSGLQFPNYSSELNVNALELDDSALYLCASSSGVPYTEAFFGQGTRLTVV.

In the case of this clone: At one of its ends the junction is not consistent with the germline gene, which may arise from a read error. The V call is TRBV6-6, the J call TRBJ1-1; TRBD1 aligns across 7 bases. There are 11 residues in the CDR3. The germline gives CDR1 MNHNY, CDR2 SVGAGI (reference sequence). CDR3 sequence (DNA): TGTGCCAGCAGCCGACAGGGCGAAACCACTTTT. This sequence encodes CASSRQGETTF.

This chain links TRBV30 with TRBJ1-1; tentatively, D is TRBD1 (5 bases). The CDR3 extends over 15 amino acids. The ends were cut back, 1 base at V and 2 bases at J, with 14 bases in the middle. CDR1 GTSNPN and CDR2 SVGIG come from the germline V gene (reference sequence). The CDR3 DNA reads TGTGCCTGGAGTGCCGATCTGGGGCGCAACACTGAAGCTTTCTTT. This encodes CAWSADLGRNTEAFF.

This clone appeared a single time. V usage is TRBV6-1 and J usage is TRBJ2-7; D is undetermined. CDR1 is MNHNS, CDR2 SASEGT, per germline. There are 11 residues in the CDR3. Trimming pared 10 bases from V and 3 bases from J, leaving 10 bases between. CDR3 loop: CAIMSGYEQYF. As DNA, the CDR3 is TGTGCCATAATGTCGGGCTACGAGCAGTACTTC.

There are a few counts of this clone. The chain recombines TRBV2 with TRBJ1-5; tentative D call: TRBD1 (6 bases). The V and J ends lost 7 bases and 5 bases respectively, with 12 bases between them. The CDR3 is made up of 13 amino acids. The germline V gene encodes CDR1 SNHLY and CDR2 FYNNEI. The CDR3 protein is CASNRGTYQPQHF. DNA for the CDR3: TGTGCCAGCAACCGGGGGACATATCAGCCCCAGCATTTT.

V gene TRBV6-1 combines with J gene TRBJ1-3; weak D call: TRBD1 (5 bases). This CDR3 is 14 amino acids long. Germline V CDR1 and CDR2: MNHNS, SASEGT. Deletions cut 6 bases from V and 10 bases from J, with 19 bases between. For the CDR3, the DNA is TGTGCCAGCAGGGAGCGGTGGGACGGTCGAACCATATATTTT. It translates to CASRERWDGRTIYF.

The chain couples TRBV6-5 to TRBJ2-3; 9 nucleotides match TRBD1. Germline values: CDR1 MNHEY, CDR2 SVGAGI. The CDR3 runs 15 residues. The trim removed 7 bases at V and 1 base at J, leaving 6 bases unmatched. The CDR3 region has the DNA TGTGCCAGCACATTACAGGGGGCAGGCACAGATACGCAGTATTTT. The encoded protein is CASTLQGAGTDTQYF.

The chain employs TRBV7-2 and TRBJ1-1, with D perhaps matching TRBD1 (6 bases). In germline, CDR1 is SGHTA, CDR2 FQGNSA. The CDR3 is 13 residues long. V lost 0 bases to trimming and J lost 9 bases, with 11 bases between them. CDR3 sequence (DNA): TGTGCCAGCAGCTTAGCGGAGGGGGTTAAAGCTTTCTTT. Amino acid sequence: CASSLAEGVKAFF.

V gene TRBV28 combines with J gene TRBJ2-2, with D tentatively TRBD1 (5 bases). The V and J ends lost 5 bases and 4 bases respectively, with 17 bases between them. The CDR3 is made up of 16 amino acids. From germline, CDR1 is MDHEN and CDR2 SYDVKM. The CDR3 DNA follows: TGTGCCAGCAGTGGGATGGGCAGGGAATCCACCGGGGAGCTGTTTTTT. This sequence encodes CASSGMGRESTGELFF. The full variable domain, in which reference TRBV28 and TRBJ2-2 provide the parts outside the CDR3, is DVKVTQSSRYLVKRTGEKVFLECVQDMDHENMFWYRQDPGLGLRLIYFSYDVKMKEKGDIPEGYSVSREKKERFSLILESASTNQTSMYLCASSGMGRESTGELFFGEGSRLTVL.

This chain joins TRBV2 and TRBJ2-1, with a weak D call TRBD2 (6 bases). The length of the CDR3 is 12 residues. Germline-derived CDR1 and CDR2 are SNHLY and FYNNEI. The ends were cut back, 7 bases at V and 6 bases at J, with 10 bases in the middle. Written as DNA, the CDR3 is TGTGCCAGCAACGCGGGGTTCAATGAGCAGTTCTTC. Translation gives CASNAGFNEQFF.

A note on this clone: An end of the junction does not agree with germline; a read error may underlie this. The chain recombines TRBV19 with TRBJ2-1; 9 nucleotides align to TRBD1. The CDR3 contains 15 residues. CDR1 is LNHDA and CDR2 is SQIVND in the germline V gene (reference sequence). This CDR3 reads CASSQTGTGMALQLF. DNA for the CDR3: TGTGCCAGTAGTCAGACCGGGACAGGGATGGCCCTTCAGCTCTTC.

This clone is a singleton in its sample. The V and J genes are TRBV7-9 and TRBJ1-1; TRBD1 is a possible D gene (6 bases). V lost 1 base to trimming and J lost 3 bases, with 12 bases between them. Germline-derived CDR1 and CDR2 are SEHNR and FQNEAQ (reference sequence). CDR3 length: 15 amino acids. The CDR3 DNA follows: TGTGCCAGCAGCTTAGAGGGGGGAACGTACACTGAAGCTTTCTTT. It yields the protein CASSLEGGTYTEAFF.

This chain uses TRBV2 with TRBJ2-7; maybe TRBD1 (6 bases). Trimming shortened V by 2 bases and J by 6 bases, and 8 bases separated the two germline ends. CDR3 length: 12 residues. Germline CDR1 is SNHLY and CDR2 is FYNNEI. This CDR3 reads CASSERGGEQYF. The CDR3 region has the DNA TGTGCCAGCAGTGAAAGAGGGGGCGAGCAGTACTTC.

The chain carries TRBV6-1 and TRBJ2-1; the D gene could be TRBD1 or TRBD2 (6 bases each). Trimming pared 8 bases from V and 3 bases from J, leaving 17 bases between. CDR3 length equals 15 residues. Germline lookup yields CDR1 MNHNS and CDR2 SASEGT. CDR3 protein: CASGRRGTIYNEQFF. In DNA form, the CDR3 reads TGTGCCAGCGGGCGGAGGGGGACAATCTACAATGAGCAGTTCTTC.

This chain uses TRBV7-2 with TRBJ1-2, with TRBD1 matching over 7 bases. The germline V gene has CDR1 SGHTA and CDR2 FQGNSA. J lost 4 bases, V lost 4 bases, and 6 bases had no gene match. This CDR3 has 14 residues. This CDR3 is CASSSNRGGYGYTF. In DNA, the CDR3 is TGTGCCAGCAGCTCAAACAGGGGTGGCTATGGCTACACCTTC.

The rearrangement links TRBV19 to TRBJ2-1; 16 bases are a match to TRBD2. V trimming: 4 bases; J trimming: 5 bases; junction bases outside the gene matches: 14. Looked up from germline, CDR1 is LNHDA and CDR2 is SQIVND (reference sequence). The CDR3 sequence is 20 residues long. In DNA, the CDR3 is TGTGCCAGTAGTACAGCGGGACTAGCGGGGGGGCTGTTGGTTAACAATGAGCAGTTCTTC. Translated: CASSTAGLAGGLLVNNEQFF.

This clone was found once. In the same sample, other DNA sequences code for this CDR3. The chain couples TRBV9 to TRBJ2-3; a possible D gene is TRBD2 (5 bases). CDR3 size: 16 residues. Trimming left V 0 bases short and J 0 bases short, with 11 bases between. Germline CDR1 and CDR2: SGDLS and YYNGEE. CDR3 sequence: CASSVVGRASTDTQYF. The CDR3 DNA sequence: TGTGCCAGCAGCGTAGTGGGGAGAGCTAGCACAGATACGCAGTATTTT.